This T cell receptor (beta chain) was captured in a study of PD-1 blockade in classical Hodgkin lymphoma (dated by TCRdb to 2020 to 2021). Study-wide context: The study used TCR beta sequencing and CyTOF to define a peripheral blood immune signature of response to PD-1 blockade in classical Hodgkin lymphoma.

Notes on this clone: It has no known antigen specificity. No base quality values were provided; no much bigger clone lies one nucleotide off.

Genomic DNA was isolated using the Qiagen DNeasy kit from unsorted PBMCs as well as from negatively selected CD4+ and CD8+ fractions. TCR beta CDR3 regions were subjected to amplification by immunoSEQ multiplex PCR with primers that anneal to V and J segments. A synthetic immune receptor repertoire was used to minimize amplification bias, and remaining bias was computationally removed after sequencing. As for the authors' bioinformatics: Repertoire diversity was quantified as the Shannon entropy index using custom Python scripts. Unsorted, CD4+ and CD8+ repertoires were analyzed separately, except for combined analyses in which CD4+ and CD8+ sequences were merged in silico. Sourced from immuneACCESS, this table was stored by TCRdb with only in-frame sequences that have V and J called. A share of the clones is absent; for the studies checked, an unresolved V gene accounts for under half, and the remainder has no known explanation. The V and J calls and clone size come from that table; D and trimming were worked out from the DNA. This sample is represented by about 16,000 clones; 70% to 90% of them were singletons. Of the sample, 8% to 9.5% falls within the top ten clones.

Points the paper makes about the study in general: Newly diagnosed patients were reported to have lower baseline TCR diversity than healthy donors, and relapsed/refractory patients were reported to have lower baseline TCR diversity still. The study was limited to a single clinical trial cohort, and causes of repertoire differences, possibly disease activity or prior therapy, remained undefined.

The label giving this sample's time point can be read as: newly diagnosed, previously untreated cHL patient sample. As a comparison group for the relapsed/refractory trial patients, PBMCs from patients with newly diagnosed, previously untreated classical Hodgkin lymphoma were sequenced. Peripheral blood was collected in 8 mL Vacutainer Cell Preparation Tubes, from which PBMCs were isolated by centrifugation and then cryopreserved. Based on the germline V gene, the CDR1 and CDR2 sequences are MRHNA and SNTAGT. V is cut back by 2 bases and J by 5 bases, with 2 bases in the junction unmatched. Measured from the cysteine to the phenylalanine, the CDR3 is 15 residues long. Only the CDR3 portion is preserved as DNA: 45 bases, with reading frame beginning at the first base.

Sequencing was carried out using peripheral blood mononuclear cells (PBMCs). The V gene is TRBV6-4 and the J gene is TRBJ2-2, with TRBD2 identical over 10 junction bases. The receptor was isolated from a human donor with classical Hodgkin lymphoma. The CDR3 has the sequence CASSDEAGGTGELFF. Read as DNA, the sequence is TGTGCCAGCAGTGACGAAGCGGGGGGGACCGGGGAGCTGTTTTTT.